The clone carrying this T cell receptor beta chain has a single count. The sample is drawn from a study of CD8+CD57+ T cells in acquired aplastic anemia. J gave up 5 bases and V 0 bases, and 6 bases lay outside the gene matches. Germline V gives CDR1 DFQATT, CDR2 SNEGSKA (reference sequence). This CDR3 comprises 15 residues. TCR beta VDJ and CDR3 were profiled, and genomic DNA was the template. In TCRdb, the reads were re-called with MiXCR into one record per CDR3 protein. The profile shows approximately 200,000 distinct CDR3 sequences, over 60% of them singletons. The receptor comes from a human donor in good health. V and J are TRBV20-1 and TRBJ2-5; TRBD2 matches 10 bases. The sequencing sample was made of sorted CD4+, CD8+, or CD8+CD57+ T cells (not recorded which) from PBMCs. The CDR3 DNA reads TGCAGTGCTAGAGATCCAGCGGGGGGGGTGGAGACCCAGTACTTC. This translates into CSARDPAGGVETQYF.